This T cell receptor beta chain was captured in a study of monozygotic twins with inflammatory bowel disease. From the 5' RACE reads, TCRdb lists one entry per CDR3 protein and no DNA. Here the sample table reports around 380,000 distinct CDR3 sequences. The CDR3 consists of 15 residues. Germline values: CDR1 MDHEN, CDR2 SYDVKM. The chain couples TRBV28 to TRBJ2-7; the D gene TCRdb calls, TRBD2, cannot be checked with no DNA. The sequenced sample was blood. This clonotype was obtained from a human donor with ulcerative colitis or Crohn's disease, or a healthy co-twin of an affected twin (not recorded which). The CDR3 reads CASRSLAEPSYEQYF.